The 27 T cell receptor beta chains in this list originate from one sample, sequenced in a study of read filtering for tumor transcriptome and immune sequencing. From 400 to 450 ng of RNA, a library with molecular barcoded alpha/delta and beta/gamma adaptors was made. MiXCR was run by TCRdb on the reads, yielding one entry per CDR3 protein. The data contain some 140,000 distinct CDR3 sequences, less than 15% of them singletons. Sequencing was done on a sample of a population of CD138-negative cells sorted from bone marrow. The receptors derive from a donor at least 40 years old with multiple myeloma.

This clonotype was seen a handful of times. V gene TRBV12-3 or TRBV12-4 combines with J gene TRBJ1-3; the match to TRBD1 covers 7 bases. Trimming removed 5 bases from V and 3 bases from J; junction bases left unmatched: 4. The CDR3 is 14 amino acids. The chain's CDR3 is CASSIQGFGNTIYF. CDR3 DNA sequence: TGTGCCAGCAGTATACAGGGGTTTGGAAACACCATATATTTT.

This clonotype was detected many times. This chain uses TRBV5-1 with TRBJ1-1; 7 bases match TRBD1. Germline V gives CDR1 SGHRS, CDR2 YFSETQ. This CDR3 comprises 16 residues. The J segment lost 0 bases and the V segment lost 5 bases, leaving 10 bases of the junction unmatched. CDR3 sequence: CASSKKTGFMNTEAFF. The CDR3 DNA sequence: TGCGCCAGCAGTAAGAAGACAGGGTTCATGAACACTGAAGCTTTCTTT.

This chain joins TRBV10-3 and TRBJ1-3; D remains ambiguous. The CDR3 runs to 13 residues. The ends were cut back, 5 bases at V and 4 bases at J, with 9 bases in the middle. CDR1 is ENHRY and CDR2 is SYGVKD in the germline V gene. The CDR3 DNA is TGTGCCATCAGTCCCAACGCGGGAAACACCATATATTTT. Protein product: CAISPNAGNTIYF.

Many counts were recorded for this clonotype. CDR3 protein: CASRSQGNTGELFF. In DNA, the CDR3 is TGTGCCAGCAGGTCACAGGGGAACACCGGGGAGCTGTTTTTT. The V and J genes are TRBV2 and TRBJ2-2; tentatively, D is TRBD1 (6 bases). The CDR3 sequence is 14 residues long. Per the germline V gene, CDR1 is SNHLY and CDR2 is FYNNEI. The germline V and J ends were trimmed by 6 bases and 1 base, with 9 bases remaining between them.

This clonotype was seen repeatedly, ten times or more. V usage is TRBV5-1 and J usage is TRBJ2-1; TRBD2 aligns across 12 bases. Germline V gives CDR1 SGHRS, CDR2 YFSETQ. This CDR3 has 16 amino acids. Germline trimming cut 0 bases from V and 5 bases from J; bases unmatched to any gene: 3. The CDR3, as DNA: TGCGCCAGCAGCTTGGGGGGACTAGCGGGCGACAATGAGCAGTTCTTC. It translates to CASSLGGLAGDNEQFF.

Ten or more counts support this clonotype. The chain uses TRBV10-3 and TRBJ2-6, with D possibly matching TRBD2 (5 bases). The germline V and J ends were trimmed by 2 bases and 2 bases, with 7 bases remaining between them. The CDR3 is made up of 15 amino acids. Germline values: CDR1 ENHRY, CDR2 SYGVKD. As DNA, the CDR3 is TGTGCCATCAGTGAGGCCGGGACTGGGGCCAACGTCCTGACTTTC. It translates to CAISEAGTGANVLTF.

This clonotype came up many times. CDR3 protein: CASSLARLGNTDTQYF. CDR3 in DNA: TGTGCCAGCAGCTTAGCGAGACTGGGGAACACAGATACGCAGTATTTT. V is TRBV7-8 and J is TRBJ2-3; D remains unclear. CDR1 is SGHVS, CDR2 FQNEAQ, per germline. V lost 0 bases and J 2 bases, leaving 12 bases between the germline ends. The CDR3 runs 16 residues.

On this clonotype: A read error is possible here, since a much larger clone lies one base away. This chain joins TRBV7-3 and TRBJ1-1; D is unclear. This CDR3 contains 12 residues. Germline V lookup: CDR1 SGHTA, CDR2 FQGTGA. In DNA form, the CDR3 reads TGTGCCAGCAGCCTGGATGGGTACGGCGCTGTCTTT. Its translation: CASSLDGYGAVF.

This clonotype was recorded many times. This chain links TRBV20-1 with TRBJ2-4; TRBD2 matches at 9 bases. Germline lookup yields CDR1 DFQATT and CDR2 SNEGSKA (reference sequence). Unmatched junction bases numbered 18, after V lost 6 bases and J lost 6 bases. The CDR3 is made up of 17 amino acids. CDR3 sequence reads: CSAPNRGSGRSGNIQYF. The CDR3 nucleotides read TGCAGTGCCCCGAATCGGGGGAGCGGGAGGTCGGGAAACATTCAGTACTTC.

This clonotype was detected only a few times. The chain has TRBV7-2 and TRBJ2-4, with unresolved D. CDR1 and CDR2 from the germline V gene are SGHTA and FQGNSA. CDR3 length: 14 residues. Deletions cut 1 base from V and 0 bases from J, with 4 bases between. CDR3 nucleotide sequence: TGTGCCAGCAGCTTAGACGTAGCCAAAAACATTCAGTACTTC. Translating it yields CASSLDVAKNIQYF.

This clonotype was picked up many times. The chain carries TRBV20-1 and TRBJ2-5; the D gene is possibly TRBD2 (6 bases). Germline lookup yields CDR1 DFQATT and CDR2 SNEGSKA (reference sequence). Between the trimmed V and J ends, which lost 0 bases and 5 bases, there was a span of 16 bases. This CDR3 is built from 15 residues. CDR3 nucleotide sequence: TGCAGTGCTAGAGATGGAAGGAGGGCCATGGAGACCCAGTACTTC. Translating gives CSARDGRRAMETQYF.

This clonotype was seen a handful of times. Sequence at one end of the junction differs from germline and may be a read error. The chain joins TRBV29-1 to TRBJ2-7, with D uncertain. Per germline, CDR1 SQVTM and CDR2 ANQGSEA. The CDR3 length is 11 residues. Here the CDR3 DNA reads TGCGGCGTTGAAGTTGCGGACGAGCAGTACTTC. Protein: CGVEVADEQYF.

A note on this clonotype: A much larger clone lies a single base off, so this may be a read error. The J gene is TRBJ2-2, the V gene TRBV7-9; 7 bases are a match to TRBD1. Germline assignment: CDR1 SEHNR and CDR2 FQNEAQ (reference sequence). CDR3 length equals 15 residues. The CDR3 nucleotides read TGTGCCAGCAGCCGTACACAGGGGAACGCCGGGGAGCTGTTTTTT. This translates into CASSRTQGNAGELFF.

This clonotype was counted many times. The J gene is TRBJ2-5, the V gene TRBV5-6, with 9 bases fitting TRBD1. This CDR3 is built from 15 residues. The junction had 9 bases not matched to a gene; V was cut back by 5 bases and J by 4 bases. Germline-derived CDR1 and CDR2 are SGHDT and YYEEEE. CDR3 sequence: CASSQDRGGTETQYF. The CDR3 DNA is TGTGCCAGCAGTCAGGACAGGGGAGGTACAGAGACCCAGTACTTC. Full variable domain (missing parts from reference TRBV5-6 and TRBJ2-5): DAGVTQSPTHLIKTRGQQVTLRCSPKSGHDTVSWYQQALGQGPQFIFQYYEEEERQRGNFPDRFSGHQFPNYSSELNVNALLLGDSALYLCASSQDRGGTETQYFGPGTRLLVL.

This clonotype has at least ten counts. V and J are TRBV24-1 and TRBJ1-5, with D uncertain. Trimming stripped 5 bases from V and 0 bases from J, with 4 bases between. Germline-derived CDR1 and CDR2 are KGHDR and SFDVKD. CDR3 length: 13 amino acids. For the CDR3, the DNA is TGTGCCACCAGTGGCCGTAGCAATCAGCCCCAGCATTTT. Translated, it gives CATSGRSNQPQHF.

This clonotype showed up many times. This chain links TRBV25-1 with TRBJ2-3; 10 nucleotides match TRBD2. Germline V gene sequence: CDR1 MGHDK, CDR2 SYGVNS. Germline trimming cut 4 bases from V and 4 bases from J; bases unmatched to any gene: 2. This CDR3 comprises 14 residues. The CDR3 spells CASSVLAGADTQYF. CDR3 DNA sequence: TGTGCCAGCAGTGTCCTAGCGGGAGCAGATACGCAGTATTTT. The variable domain in full, completed from reference TRBV25-1 and TRBJ2-3, reads EADIYQTPRYLVIGTGKKITLECSQTMGHDKMYWYQQDPGMELHLIHYSYGVNSTEKGDLSSESTVSRIRTEHFPLTLESARPSHTSQYLCASSVLAGADTQYFGPGTRLTVL.

As concerns this clonotype: A read error is likely, as this CDR3 ends without the conserved phenylalanine or tryptophan. This sequence joins TRBV5-1 and TRBJ2-1; D call uncertain. Germline V CDR1 and CDR2: SGHRS, YFSETQ. Trimming removed 0 bases at V and 3 bases at J, with 7 bases between. The CDR3 runs to 14 residues. Here the CDR3 DNA reads TGCGCCAGCAGCTTGGGCCAGAGCTACAATGAGCAGTTCCTC. Translating gives CASSLGQSYNEQFL.

In this sample, this clonotype turned up a few times. The chain carries TRBV4-3 and TRBJ1-1; D uncertain. The CDR3 length is 14 residues. The germline V gene encodes CDR1 LGHNA and CDR2 YSLEER. Trimming cost V 1 base and J 7 bases, with 13 bases left between them. The CDR3 coding sequence is TGCGCCAGCAGCCAAGTAAGAAAGACGGGTGAAGCTTTCTTT. Translated, it gives CASSQVRKTGEAFF.

With respect to this clonotype: This may arise from a read error, as a much more abundant clone is one base away. J is TRBJ2-1 and V is TRBV3-1; D ambiguous. Near its end, the DNA agrees better with TRBJ2-7, so the J call may be wrong. Germline CDR1 reads LGHDT; CDR2 reads YNNKEL (reference sequence). This CDR3 is built from 13 residues. For the CDR3, the DNA is TGTGCCAGCAGCCTTCGGGCCTACAATGAGCAGTACTTC. Its translation: CASSLRAYNEQYF.

This clonotype came up many times. The genes are TRBV6-5 and TRBJ2-7; 9 nucleotides align to TRBD2. The CDR3 length is 15 residues. J was trimmed by 1 base and V by 7 bases; bases with no gene match: 8. CDR1 and CDR2 (germline): MNHEY, SVGAGI. The CDR3 region is CASKAGLAGSYEQYF. Here the CDR3 DNA reads TGTGCCAGCAAAGCCGGGCTAGCGGGATCCTACGAGCAGTACTTC.

As to this clonotype: This likely came from a read error, as a far larger clone is one base away. The V and J genes are TRBV7-9 and TRBJ2-2, with a tentative D call TRBD1 (5 bases). Germline V gene lookup returns CDR1 SEHNR and CDR2 FQNEAQ (reference sequence). Between the trimmed V and J ends, which lost 5 bases and 3 bases, there was a span of 16 bases. There are 16 residues in the CDR3. The CDR3 bases are TGTGCCAGCAGCCTAAGACAGAAATCTTACACCGGGGAGCTGTTTTTT. Residues: CASSLRQKSYTGELFF.

This clonotype was picked up many times. The V and J genes are TRBV6-5 and TRBJ1-4; 11 bases agree with TRBD1. CDR3 size: 13 residues. Looked up from germline, CDR1 is MNHEY and CDR2 is SVGAGI. Losses at the gene ends were 6 bases for V and 12 bases for J; bases not matched to a gene: 6. The CDR3 protein is CASSLDRGRQLFF. CDR3 nucleotides: TGTGCCAGCAGCCTGGACAGGGGGCGGCAACTGTTTTTT.

This clonotype was observed at least ten times. The chain combines TRBV20-1 with TRBJ2-1; 7 nucleotides align to TRBD2. CDR1 DFQATT and CDR2 SNEGSKA come from the germline V gene (reference sequence). The CDR3 loop spans 14 amino acids. V dropped 3 bases and J dropped 0; count of bases not matched to a gene: 2. Here the CDR3 reads CSARRGSSYNEQFF. The CDR3 DNA sequence: TGCAGTGCTAGGCGGGGGAGCTCCTACAATGAGCAGTTCTTC.

This clonotype was seen many times. The chain couples TRBV5-6 to TRBJ2-1; no firm D call. V shed 3 bases and J shed 7 bases, with 8 bases lying between them. CDR3 length: 12 amino acids. Germline assignment: CDR1 SGHDT and CDR2 YYEEEE. DNA for the CDR3: TGTGCCAGCAGCTGGACCAGAAATGAGCAGTTCTTC. Its protein is CASSWTRNEQFF.

This clonotype occurred many times. The rearrangement uses TRBV29-1 and TRBJ2-4; no clear D. Looked up from germline, CDR1 is SQVTM and CDR2 is ANQGSEA. This CDR3 contains 11 residues. V was pared by 4 bases and J by 9 bases, with 10 bases between. The CDR3 coding sequence is TGCAGCGTTGTAGGGTCAAGCATTCAGTACTTC. It translates to CSVVGSSIQYF. The complete variable domain, with remaining parts taken from reference TRBV29-1 and TRBJ2-4, reads SAVISQKPSRDICQRGTSLTIQCQVDSQVTMMFWYRQQPGQSLTLIATANQGSEATYESGFVIDKFPISRPNLTFSTLTVSNMSPEDSSIYLCSVVGSSIQYFGAGTRLSVL.

This clonotype showed up many times. The chain employs TRBV3-1 and TRBJ2-7; possibly TRBD2 for D (5 bases). Germline CDR1 is LGHDT and CDR2 is YNNKEL (reference sequence). V was shortened by 1 base and J by 2 bases, with 12 bases between the two germline ends. The CDR3 consists of 15 residues. CDR3 sequence (DNA): TGTGCCAGCAGCCAAGGGATAGCGATCCCCTACGAGCAGTACTTC. Its protein product is CASSQGIAIPYEQYF.

This clonotype was detected many times. The chain employs TRBV7-9 and TRBJ1-6; 7 bases match TRBD1. The CDR3 totals 15 residues. Germline assignment: CDR1 SEHNR and CDR2 FQNEAQ (reference sequence). With 3 bases clipped from V and 5 bases from J, the junction kept 4 bases outside the gene matches. In DNA form, the CDR3 reads TGTGCCAGCAGCTTTTCTACAGGGGATAATTCACCCCTCCACTTT. Residues: CASSFSTGDNSPLHF.